This is a list of T cell receptor beta chains from one sample in a study of blood T cells in healthy people across ages. MiXCR, applied by TCRdb to the 5' RACE reads, yields one record per CDR3 protein. The sample has around 1,000,000 distinct CDR3 sequences; about 23% are singletons. Another study also made use of these data, one on T cells of mothers and their children.

Sequencing input: blood. These receptor sequences come from a girl aged 2 to 10 in good health. Both conserved end residues are part of each CDR3. The D gene is left open where the match is weak. Expanded clones are given a class, and other clones once, few, many or no size at all.

>TRBV7-2|-|TRBD1|TRBJ1-1
CASSLSGQAEAFF
TGTGCCAGCAGCTTAAGTGGACAGGCTGAAGCTTTCTTT
>TRBV29-1|-|-|TRBJ1-2
CSVEVFSPGYTF
TGCAGCGTTGAAGTTTTCAGCCCTGGCTACACCTTC
>TRBV28|few|-|TRBJ1-6
CASSLAHNSPLHF
TGTGCCAGCAGTTTGGCGCATAATTCACCCCTCCACTTT
>TRBV13|few|TRBD1|TRBJ2-7
CASSSGQVGEQYF
TGTGCCAGCAGCTCGGGACAGGTGGGCGAGCAGTACTTC
>TRBV12-3/TRBV12-4|few|-|TRBJ2-6
CASSSYAGTDSSGANVLTF
TGTGCCAGCAGTTCCTATGCCGGGACGGATAGCTCTGGGGCCAACGTCCTGACTTTC
>TRBV5-1|-|-|TRBJ2-1
CASSLAEGLFYNEQFF
TGCGCCAGCAGCTTGGCCGAGGGACTCTTCTACAATGAGCAGTTCTTC
>TRBV12-3/TRBV12-4|few|-|TRBJ1-4
CASTVGLADSANEKLFF
TGTGCCAGCACCGTGGGACTTGCGGATTCAGCCAATGAAAAACTGTTTTTT
>TRBV2|few|TRBD1|TRBJ2-1
CATRNRDSAYNEQFF
TGTGCCACCAGGAACCGGGACAGTGCTTACAATGAGCAGTTCTTC
>TRBV20-1|few|-|TRBJ2-1
CSARDPGRSYNEQFF
TGCAGTGCTAGAGATCCGGGGAGAAGCTACAATGAGCAGTTCTTC
>TRBV7-3|once|-|TRBJ2-3
CASSSFPLGADWTDTQYF
TGTGCCAGCAGCTCTTTCCCGCTTGGGGCCGATTGGACAGATACGCAGTATTTT
>TRBV21-1|few|-|TRBJ1-2
CASSNAAGRGYTF
TGTGCCAGCAGCAACGCGGCAGGGAGAGGCTACACCTTC
>TRBV29-1|few|-|TRBJ1-2
CSVESSLSINYGYTF
TGCAGCGTTGAGTCATCCCTATCGATAAACTATGGCTACACCTTC
>TRBV9|-|-|TRBJ1-3
CASSVVAGSGNTIYF
TGTGCCAGCAGCGTAGTAGCGGGATCGGGAAACACCATATATTTT
>TRBV7-6|few|TRBD2|TRBJ2-1
CASSLSGIYEQFF
TGTGCCAGCAGCTTAAGCGGGATATATGAGCAGTTCTTC
>TRBV3-1|-|TRBD1|TRBJ1-2
CASSPGQGVYYGYTF
TGTGCCAGCAGTCCGGGACAGGGGGTCTACTATGGCTACACCTTC
>TRBV15|-|TRBD1|TRBJ2-1
CATSRPWTGSYNEQFF
TGTGCCACCAGCAGACCGTGGACAGGGTCCTACAATGAGCAGTTCTTC
>TRBV7-3|few|-|TRBJ2-3
CASSFDLGDTQYF
TGTGCCAGCAGCTTTGACCTGGGGGATACGCAGTATTTT
>TRBV29-1|-|TRBD2|TRBJ2-1
CSSQAGMDNEQFF
TGCAGCTCCCAAGCGGGAATGGACAATGAGCAGTTCTTC
>TRBV5-4|-|-|TRBJ2-7
CASSTYGSSYEQYF
TGTGCCAGCAGCACTTACGGGAGCTCCTACGAGCAGTACTTC
>TRBV12-3/TRBV12-4|few|-|TRBJ1-4
CASSPWRELFF
TGTGCCAGCAGTCCTTGGAGGGAACTGTTTTTT
>TRBV5-1|few|TRBD1|TRBJ2-5
CASNRDRKETQYF
TGCGCCAGCAACAGGGACAGAAAAGAGACCCAGTACTTC
>TRBV6-1|few|TRBD2|TRBJ2-1
CASSELTSGLNEQFF
TGTGCCAGCAGTGAACTGACTAGCGGGTTAAATGAGCAGTTCTTC
>TRBV28|-|-|TRBJ1-2
CASSLPPGQFNYGYTF
TGTGCCAGCAGTTTGCCCCCCGGACAGTTTAACTATGGCTACACCTTC
>TRBV18|-|TRBD2|TRBJ2-1
CANSPGLARDNEQFF
TGTGCCAACTCACCGGGACTAGCGAGGGACAATGAGCAGTTCTTC
>TRBV7-9|-|-|TRBJ2-4
CASSSQTLLEAKNIQYF
TGTGCCAGCAGCTCCCAGACCCTGCTGGAAGCCAAAAACATTCAGTACTTC
>TRBV20-1|-|-|TRBJ2-1
CSARARGEQFF
TGCAGTGCTAGAGCGCGGGGTGAGCAGTTCTTC
>TRBV6-1|few|-|TRBJ1-2
CASSGVDGAGGYTF
TGTGCCAGCAGTGGCGTTGACGGGGCAGGCGGCTACACCTTC
>TRBV27|-|-|TRBJ1-1
CASRIPGSTGKAFF
TGTGCCAGCAGAATACCCGGGTCAACGGGAAAAGCTTTCTTT
>TRBV7-9|-|-|TRBJ1-2
CASSVAGESNYGYTF
TGTGCCAGCAGCGTTGCTGGGGAGTCGAACTATGGCTACACCTTC
>TRBV4-3|few|-|TRBJ2-5
CASSQDRRAEETQYF
TGCGCCAGCAGCCAAGATAGAAGGGCAGAAGAGACCCAGTACTTC
>TRBV20-1|few|TRBD2|TRBJ2-1
CSAREGAGEYNEQFF
TGCAGTGCTAGAGAGGGAGCGGGGGAGTACAATGAGCAGTTCTTC
>TRBV12-3/TRBV12-4|-|TRBD1|TRBJ1-5
CASSRQGATEQPQHF
TGTGCCAGCAGTCGACAGGGGGCGACGGAGCAGCCCCAGCATTTT
>TRBV5-1|few|TRBD1|TRBJ2-1
CASSLEPGGYHEQFF
TGCGCCAGCAGCTTGGAGCCAGGGGGTTACCATGAGCAGTTCTTC
>TRBV20-1|few|TRBD2|TRBJ2-1
CSAPGLAGDNEQFF
TGCAGTGCCCCCGGACTAGCGGGAGACAATGAGCAGTTCTTC
>TRBV11-2|few|-|TRBJ2-1
CASSSSVHEQFF
TGTGCCAGCAGCTCGTCAGTGCATGAGCAGTTCTTC